The rows below give T cell receptor beta chains drawn from one sample of a study of blood T cells in healthy people across ages. TCRdb analysed the 5' RACE reads with MiXCR anew, one entry per CDR3 protein. The profile shows around 850,000 distinct CDR3 sequences, around 34% of them singletons. Sequencing input: blood. The receptors come from a man between 18 and 29 years old in good health. The CDR3 runs from the conserved cysteine through the conserved F or W. The order of the fields is V gene, J gene, D gene, clone size, CDR3 DNA, CDR3 protein. D genes are given only for firm matches. Clone size is stated in some rows and not others, as once, few, many or a class when expanded.

V: TRBV4-2; J: TRBJ2-5; D: TRBD2; size: few; DNA: TGTGCCAGCAGCCAAGTCAAGGAGCGGGGGGGCGAGGAGACCCAGTACTTC; CDR3: CASSQVKERGGEETQYF
V: TRBV5-1; J: TRBJ2-5; D: TRBD1; size: .; DNA: TGCGCCAGCAGCTCAGGACAGGGGGCAAATACGTACCAAGAGACCCAGTACTTC; CDR3: CASSSGQGANTYQETQYF
V: TRBV4-1; J: TRBJ1-5; D: TRBD1; size: few; DNA: TGCGCCAGCAGCCAAGCAGACAGGGGGAGTCAGCCCCAGCATTTT; CDR3: CASSQADRGSQPQHF
V: TRBV10-3; J: TRBJ2-2; D: .; size: .; DNA: TGTGCCATCAGTGAGTCATGGGGGGTAGGAGCGAACACCGGGGAGCTGTTTTTT; CDR3: CAISESWGVGANTGELFF
V: TRBV5-6; J: TRBJ1-2; D: .; size: many; DNA: TGTGCCAGCAGCCGTCCCAGCCGGGGGACTAACTATGGCTACACCTTC; CDR3: CASSRPSRGTNYGYTF
V: TRBV30; J: TRBJ1-2; D: TRBD1; size: few; DNA: TGTGCCTGGAGAACCGGAGCCAGGGGGGGCTACACCTTC; CDR3: CAWRTGARGGYTF
V: TRBV12-3/TRBV12-4; J: TRBJ2-3; D: .; size: many; DNA: TGTGCCAGCACCCTCTACGAGGATACGCAGTATTTT; CDR3: CASTLYEDTQYF
V: TRBV7-2; J: TRBJ1-5; D: .; size: few; DNA: TGTGCCAGCAGCACACAGGGTAGCAATCAGCCCCAGCATTTT; CDR3: CASSTQGSNQPQHF
V: TRBV20-1; J: TRBJ2-5; D: TRBD1; size: few; DNA: TGCAGTGCTGAAGCCGACAGGGGGCTTCAAGAGACCCAGTACTTC; CDR3: CSAEADRGLQETQYF
V: TRBV19; J: TRBJ2-5; D: .; size: .; DNA: TGTGCCAGTAGTACCCCTCCCGGAAGGGTTAGAGAGACCCAGTACTTC; CDR3: CASSTPPGRVRETQYF